This is a list of T cell receptor beta chains from one sample in a study of T cells after yellow fever vaccination. TCRdb processed the 5' RACE reads anew with MiXCR; each CDR3 protein has one entry. The data show 550,000 to 750,000 distinct CDR3 sequences, approximately 12% seen once. This material consisted of PBMCs, taken on the day of the yellow fever booster vaccination. The receptors stem from a man aged 25 to 40 who received the YFV17D yellow fever vaccine. CDR3s include the opening cysteine and the closing phenylalanine or tryptophan. Fields, in order: V gene, clone size, CDR3 length, J gene, D gene, CDR3 DNA, CDR3 protein. A D gene is named only where the DNA matches it firmly. Expanded clones are given a class, and other clones once, few, many or no size at all.

v_call: TRBV29-1; clone_size: .; cdr3_length: 16; j_call: TRBJ2-3; d_call: TRBD2; cdr3_nt: TGCAGCGTTGAAGATCGGACTAGCGGGAGATTAGATACGCAGTATTTT; cdr3_aa: CSVEDRTSGRLDTQYF
v_call: TRBV7-2; clone_size: few; cdr3_length: 15; j_call: TRBJ2-2; d_call: TRBD2; cdr3_nt: TGTGCCAGCAGCTTACAAGCGGGAGGTGCCGGGGAGCTGTTTTTT; cdr3_aa: CASSLQAGGAGELFF
v_call: TRBV7-7; clone_size: few; cdr3_length: 14; j_call: TRBJ2-2; d_call: TRBD2; cdr3_nt: TGTGCCAGCGGGACTAGCGGGAGTTCCGGGGAGCTGTTTTTT; cdr3_aa: CASGTSGSSGELFF
v_call: TRBV5-4; clone_size: .; cdr3_length: 16; j_call: TRBJ2-5; d_call: TRBD2; cdr3_nt: TGTGCCAGCAGCTCAGTGACTAGCGGGAGTTTGGAGACCCAGTACTTC; cdr3_aa: CASSSVTSGSLETQYF
v_call: TRBV20-1; clone_size: few; cdr3_length: 13; j_call: TRBJ1-5; d_call: .; cdr3_nt: TGCAGTGCTAGAGCTCGGGGGAATCAGCCCCAGCATTTT; cdr3_aa: CSARARGNQPQHF
v_call: TRBV20-1; clone_size: few; cdr3_length: 14; j_call: TRBJ2-5; d_call: .; cdr3_nt: TGCAGTGCTAGAGATGAAACAGCCCAAGAGACCCAGTACTTC; cdr3_aa: CSARDETAQETQYF
v_call: TRBV28; clone_size: once; cdr3_length: 13; j_call: TRBJ1-3; d_call: .; cdr3_nt: TGTGCCAGCAGTCTAAATAGACAGAACACCATATATTTT; cdr3_aa: CASSLNRQNTIYF
v_call: TRBV2; clone_size: few; cdr3_length: 13; j_call: TRBJ2-7; d_call: .; cdr3_nt: TGTGCCAGCATCGAGGGGCCGTTTGACGAGCAGTACTTC; cdr3_aa: CASIEGPFDEQYF
v_call: TRBV11-2; clone_size: .; cdr3_length: 17; j_call: TRBJ2-1; d_call: TRBD2; cdr3_nt: TGTGCCAGCAGGACTAGCGGGAGCCACGGCCGTTACAATGAGCAGTTCTTC; cdr3_aa: CASRTSGSHGRYNEQFF
v_call: TRBV7-2; clone_size: few; cdr3_length: 15; j_call: TRBJ2-2; d_call: .; cdr3_nt: TGTGCCAGCAGCGCCGGCACTTTTAACACCGGGGAGCTGTTTTTT; cdr3_aa: CASSAGTFNTGELFF
v_call: TRBV27; clone_size: few; cdr3_length: 16; j_call: TRBJ2-7; d_call: TRBD1; cdr3_nt: TGTGCCAGCAGTTTATCTGACAGGGGGGGCTCCTACGAGCAGTACTTC; cdr3_aa: CASSLSDRGGSYEQYF
v_call: TRBV6-2/TRBV6-3; clone_size: .; cdr3_length: 15; j_call: TRBJ2-1; d_call: TRBD2; cdr3_nt: TGTGCCAGCAGTTCCCAAGCGGGAGGGTTGGATGAGCAGTTCTTC; cdr3_aa: CASSSQAGGLDEQFF
v_call: TRBV29-1; clone_size: .; cdr3_length: 11; j_call: TRBJ2-3; d_call: .; cdr3_nt: TGCAGCGGCTTTAACACAGATACGCAGTATTTT; cdr3_aa: CSGFNTDTQYF
v_call: TRBV5-1; clone_size: few; cdr3_length: 16; j_call: TRBJ2-1; d_call: TRBD2; cdr3_nt: TGCGCCAGCAGCTTGCGGGTCGCGGGAGGCACCAATGAGCAGTTCTTC; cdr3_aa: CASSLRVAGGTNEQFF
v_call: TRBV20-1; clone_size: few; cdr3_length: 16; j_call: TRBJ2-1; d_call: .; cdr3_nt: TGCAGTGCTAGATCCCGTCGGGAAGGAGCCTACAATGAGCAGTTCTTC; cdr3_aa: CSARSRREGAYNEQFF
v_call: TRBV20-1; clone_size: .; cdr3_length: 12; j_call: TRBJ1-1; d_call: .; cdr3_nt: TGCAGTGTGACACCTATGAACACTGAAGCTTTCTTT; cdr3_aa: CSVTPMNTEAFF
v_call: TRBV12-3/TRBV12-4; clone_size: few; cdr3_length: 17; j_call: TRBJ2-7; d_call: .; cdr3_nt: TGTGCCAGCAGTTTTATGCCCAACGCACGGGGACCGGGCGAGCAGTACTTC; cdr3_aa: CASSFMPNARGPGEQYF
v_call: TRBV6-2/TRBV6-3; clone_size: few; cdr3_length: 13; j_call: TRBJ2-3; d_call: .; cdr3_nt: TGTGCCAGCAGAGTGGGAGGACCAGATACGCAGTATTTT; cdr3_aa: CASRVGGPDTQYF
v_call: TRBV5-1; clone_size: .; cdr3_length: 14; j_call: TRBJ1-4; d_call: .; cdr3_nt: TGCGCCAGCAGCTTGGCCGGACAAGGTGAAAAACTGTTTTTT; cdr3_aa: CASSLAGQGEKLFF
v_call: TRBV27; clone_size: .; cdr3_length: 15; j_call: TRBJ2-1; d_call: .; cdr3_nt: TGTGCCAGCAGTTTACGGTACCAGGGTGGGAATGAGCAGTTCTTC; cdr3_aa: CASSLRYQGGNEQFF
v_call: TRBV10-3; clone_size: few; cdr3_length: 14; j_call: TRBJ2-7; d_call: .; cdr3_nt: TGTGCCATCAGTGAGTTCGTCAGATCCTACGAGCAGTACTTC; cdr3_aa: CAISEFVRSYEQYF
v_call: TRBV7-9; clone_size: .; cdr3_length: 17; j_call: TRBJ2-7; d_call: .; cdr3_nt: TGTGCCAGCAGCTTAGCGGCCCCCCCAGAGCGGAGCTACGAGCAGTACTTC; cdr3_aa: CASSLAAPPERSYEQYF
v_call: TRBV6-5; clone_size: .; cdr3_length: 14; j_call: TRBJ2-7; d_call: TRBD1; cdr3_nt: TGTGCCAGCAGCCCGGGACAGGGCGGTCGGGAGCAGTACTTC; cdr3_aa: CASSPGQGGREQYF
v_call: TRBV24-1; clone_size: many; cdr3_length: 19; j_call: TRBJ2-2; d_call: .; cdr3_nt: TGTGCCACCAGTGACCGGACGACTAGGCCGGGAGCTTTTACCGGGGAGCTGTTTTTT; cdr3_aa: CATSDRTTRPGAFTGELFF
v_call: TRBV5-1; clone_size: few; cdr3_length: 14; j_call: TRBJ2-5; d_call: .; cdr3_nt: TGCGCCAGCAGCTCGGGGAGCATGAGGGAGACCCAGTACTTC; cdr3_aa: CASSSGSMRETQYF
v_call: TRBV3-1; clone_size: many; cdr3_length: 13; j_call: TRBJ1-1; d_call: .; cdr3_nt: TGTGCCAGCAGCCCGCTCTCGAACACTGAAGCTTTCTTT; cdr3_aa: CASSPLSNTEAFF
v_call: TRBV27; clone_size: few; cdr3_length: 12; j_call: TRBJ2-5; d_call: .; cdr3_nt: TGTGCCAGCAGTACGTACCTGGAGACCCAGTACTTC; cdr3_aa: CASSTYLETQYF
v_call: TRBV7-2; clone_size: many; cdr3_length: 16; j_call: TRBJ2-1; d_call: TRBD2; cdr3_nt: TGTGCCAGCAGCTTAGATACAGCGGGAGGGGCGTATGAGCAGTTCTTC; cdr3_aa: CASSLDTAGGAYEQFF
v_call: TRBV23-1; clone_size: .; cdr3_length: 16; j_call: TRBJ2-2; d_call: .; cdr3_nt: TGCGCCAGCAGCCAGTTGCGGACCCAATACACCGGGGAGCTGTTTTTT; cdr3_aa: CASSQLRTQYTGELFF
v_call: TRBV5-1; clone_size: many; cdr3_length: 15; j_call: TRBJ2-1; d_call: TRBD2; cdr3_nt: TGCGCCAGCAGCTTCGAAGCGGGGGGGGCTCTTGAGCAGTTCTTC; cdr3_aa: CASSFEAGGALEQFF
v_call: TRBV20-1; clone_size: few; cdr3_length: 14; j_call: TRBJ2-5; d_call: TRBD1; cdr3_nt: TGCAGTGCTAGTCCGGGACAGCTGCAAGAGACCCAGTACTTC; cdr3_aa: CSASPGQLQETQYF
v_call: TRBV28; clone_size: few; cdr3_length: 11; j_call: TRBJ1-1; d_call: .; cdr3_nt: TGTGCCACTTGGTCGAACACTGAAGCTTTCTTT; cdr3_aa: CATWSNTEAFF
v_call: TRBV18; clone_size: .; cdr3_length: 17; j_call: TRBJ2-3; d_call: TRBD2; cdr3_nt: TGTGCCAGCTCACCACTCCAAAGCGCGGGAGGAGCAGATACGCAGTATTTT; cdr3_aa: CASSPLQSAGGADTQYF
v_call: TRBV20-1; clone_size: many; cdr3_length: 15; j_call: TRBJ2-6; d_call: TRBD1; cdr3_nt: TGCAGTGCGAGACAGGGGCTGAGTGGGGCCAACGTCCTGACTTTC; cdr3_aa: CSARQGLSGANVLTF
v_call: TRBV29-1; clone_size: many; cdr3_length: 13; j_call: TRBJ2-2; d_call: .; cdr3_nt: TGCAGTGCCGGGACTCCGAACACCGGGGAGCTGTTTTTT; cdr3_aa: CSAGTPNTGELFF
v_call: TRBV12-3/TRBV12-4; clone_size: many; cdr3_length: 15; j_call: TRBJ2-5; d_call: .; cdr3_nt: TGTGCCAGCAGTTTCTCAGGGGGGCCGGGGGAGACCCAGTACTTC; cdr3_aa: CASSFSGGPGETQYF
v_call: TRBV2; clone_size: .; cdr3_length: 11; j_call: TRBJ2-1; d_call: .; cdr3_nt: TGTGCCAACTTTAGGGGGGATGAGCAGTTCTTC; cdr3_aa: CANFRGDEQFF
v_call: TRBV7-2; clone_size: .; cdr3_length: 16; j_call: TRBJ2-3; d_call: .; cdr3_nt: TGTGCCAGCAGCTTAGCGCTTGGCGGGTTCACAGATACGCAGTATTTT; cdr3_aa: CASSLALGGFTDTQYF
v_call: TRBV29-1; clone_size: .; cdr3_length: 14; j_call: TRBJ2-3; d_call: TRBD1; cdr3_nt: TGCAGCGCTGGGACAGGGGGCGTCACAGATACGCAGTATTTT; cdr3_aa: CSAGTGGVTDTQYF
v_call: TRBV5-1; clone_size: .; cdr3_length: 15; j_call: TRBJ2-2; d_call: .; cdr3_nt: TGCGCCAGCAGCTTCCGGGACTCTAACACCGGGGAGCTGTTTTTT; cdr3_aa: CASSFRDSNTGELFF
v_call: TRBV5-1; clone_size: few; cdr3_length: 14; j_call: TRBJ2-7; d_call: TRBD2; cdr3_nt: TGCGCCAGCATGCTGACTAGCGGGAGTTACGAGCAGTACTTC; cdr3_aa: CASMLTSGSYEQYF
v_call: TRBV19; clone_size: few; cdr3_length: 16; j_call: TRBJ2-1; d_call: .; cdr3_nt: TGTGCCAGTAGTTCCCTGGGTAGCTCCTCCTACAATGAGCAGTTCTTC; cdr3_aa: CASSSLGSSSYNEQFF
v_call: TRBV18; clone_size: .; cdr3_length: 14; j_call: TRBJ2-3; d_call: .; cdr3_nt: TGTGCCAGCACCCTCATGGGGACCACAGATACGCAGTATTTT; cdr3_aa: CASTLMGTTDTQYF
v_call: TRBV29-1; clone_size: few; cdr3_length: 14; j_call: TRBJ2-5; d_call: .; cdr3_nt: TGCAGCGTGCAGACCCCGGGAGTCCGGGAGACCCAGTACTTC; cdr3_aa: CSVQTPGVRETQYF
v_call: TRBV10-1; clone_size: few; cdr3_length: 15; j_call: TRBJ2-1; d_call: TRBD1; cdr3_nt: TGCGCCAGCAGTGTTTCAGGGGGCCTCGGCAATGAGCAGTTCTTC; cdr3_aa: CASSVSGGLGNEQFF
v_call: TRBV6-5; clone_size: .; cdr3_length: 16; j_call: TRBJ2-3; d_call: .; cdr3_nt: TGTGCCAGCAGTTCCGATCCCACTGCCGGTGGAGATACGCAGTATTTT; cdr3_aa: CASSSDPTAGGDTQYF
v_call: TRBV28; clone_size: .; cdr3_length: 17; j_call: TRBJ2-1; d_call: TRBD2; cdr3_nt: TGTGCCAGCAGTTTAGAAGGACGGGAGGTAACCTACAATGAGCAGTTCTTC; cdr3_aa: CASSLEGREVTYNEQFF
v_call: TRBV28; clone_size: few; cdr3_length: 13; j_call: TRBJ1-5; d_call: .; cdr3_nt: TGTGCCAGCATCTCTTTTGGGAGGGAACCCCAGCATTTT; cdr3_aa: CASISFGREPQHF
v_call: TRBV29-1; clone_size: few; cdr3_length: 17; j_call: TRBJ2-6; d_call: TRBD1; cdr3_nt: TGCAGCACCAGCGACAGGGGATCCGGGTCTGGGGCCAACGTCCTGACTTTC; cdr3_aa: CSTSDRGSGSGANVLTF
v_call: TRBV11-2; clone_size: few; cdr3_length: 20; j_call: TRBJ2-3; d_call: TRBD2; cdr3_nt: TGTGCCAGCAGCAACCGCCGTTCTAGCGGGAGGGTCTCTAGCACAGATACGCAGTATTTT; cdr3_aa: CASSNRRSSGRVSSTDTQYF
v_call: TRBV20-1; clone_size: .; cdr3_length: 12; j_call: TRBJ2-4; d_call: .; cdr3_nt: TGCAGTGCGGACCACAGAGCAAACATTCAGTACTTC; cdr3_aa: CSADHRANIQYF
v_call: TRBV5-1; clone_size: .; cdr3_length: 14; j_call: TRBJ2-7; d_call: TRBD2; cdr3_nt: TGCGCCAGCAGCCGGGGGGGTCAAGACTACGAGCAGTACTTC; cdr3_aa: CASSRGGQDYEQYF
v_call: TRBV9; clone_size: few; cdr3_length: 18; j_call: TRBJ2-1; d_call: .; cdr3_nt: TGTGCCAGCAGCGGACCAAGCACACAGGGGGGGACCTACAATGAGCAGTTCTTC; cdr3_aa: CASSGPSTQGGTYNEQFF
v_call: TRBV20-1; clone_size: .; cdr3_length: 13; j_call: TRBJ2-3; d_call: .; cdr3_nt: TGCAGTGCTAGAATCGGCACCACAGATACGCAGTATTTT; cdr3_aa: CSARIGTTDTQYF
v_call: TRBV6-2/TRBV6-3; clone_size: few; cdr3_length: 12; j_call: TRBJ2-3; d_call: TRBD2; cdr3_nt: TGTGCCACCGGGACTAGCGGAGATACGCAGTATTTT; cdr3_aa: CATGTSGDTQYF